The entry below describes one T cell receptor (beta chain). Its antigen is currently unknown. This record belongs to a study of graft-versus-host responses after intestinal transplantation. This CDR3 spans 14 amino acids. Germline loops: CDR1 SGHVS, CDR2 FNYEAQ. Trimming took 1 base from V and 12 from J; bases not matched to a gene: 7. Study-wide findings and caveats: Association was observed between peak circulating GvH clone levels and early post-transplant HvG declines.

Here immunoSEQ multiplex PCR was the method, and the copy in TCRdb shows in-frame clones only, minus some. The table lists tens of thousands of clones, about 92% of them singletons. The sequence derives from a human donor who received an intestinal transplant. V gene TRBV7-6 combines with J gene TRBJ1-4; 8 bases fit TRBD1. The specimen was unstimulated CD8+ T cells sorted from spleen or lymph node cells, collected before intestinal transplant. The CDR3: CASSLEDRVDELFF. The CDR3 region has the DNA TGTGCCAGCAGCTTAGAGGACAGGGTAGATGAACTGTTTTTT.